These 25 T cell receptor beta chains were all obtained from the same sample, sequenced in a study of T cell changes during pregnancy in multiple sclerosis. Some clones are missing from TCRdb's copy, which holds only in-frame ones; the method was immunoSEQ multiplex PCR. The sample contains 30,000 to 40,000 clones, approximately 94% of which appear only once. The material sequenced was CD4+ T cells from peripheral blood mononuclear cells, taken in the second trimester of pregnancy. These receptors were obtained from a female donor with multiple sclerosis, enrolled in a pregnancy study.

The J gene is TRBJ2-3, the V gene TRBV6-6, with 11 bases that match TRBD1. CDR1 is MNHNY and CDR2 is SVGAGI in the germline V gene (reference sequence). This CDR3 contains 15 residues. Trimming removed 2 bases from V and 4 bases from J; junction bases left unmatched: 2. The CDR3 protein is CASSYAGQGADTQYF. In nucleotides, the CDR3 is TGTGCCAGCAGTTACGCGGGACAGGGGGCAGATACGCAGTATTTT.

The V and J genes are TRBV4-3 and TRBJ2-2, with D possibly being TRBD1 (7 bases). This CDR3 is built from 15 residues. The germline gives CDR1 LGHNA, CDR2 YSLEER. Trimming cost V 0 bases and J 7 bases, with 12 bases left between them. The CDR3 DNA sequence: TGCGCCAGCAGCCAAGAGTCCCAGGGGGGCGGGGAGCTGTTTTTT. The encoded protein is CASSQESQGGGELFF.

CDR3 protein: CAISESRDSNQPQHF. The CDR3 coding sequence is TGTGCCATCAGTGAGTCGAGGGATAGCAATCAGCCCCAGCATTTT. The chain combines TRBV10-3 with TRBJ1-5, with no clear D. The germline V gene encodes CDR1 ENHRY and CDR2 SYGVKD. The length of the CDR3 is 15 residues. The germline V and J ends were trimmed by 0 bases and 0 bases, with 6 bases remaining between them.

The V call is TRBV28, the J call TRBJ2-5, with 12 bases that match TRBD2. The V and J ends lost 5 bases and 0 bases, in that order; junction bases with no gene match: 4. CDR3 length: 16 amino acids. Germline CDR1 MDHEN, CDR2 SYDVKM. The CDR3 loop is CASSPWTSGDQETQYF. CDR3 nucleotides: TGTGCCAGCAGTCCTTGGACTAGCGGGGACCAAGAGACCCAGTACTTC.

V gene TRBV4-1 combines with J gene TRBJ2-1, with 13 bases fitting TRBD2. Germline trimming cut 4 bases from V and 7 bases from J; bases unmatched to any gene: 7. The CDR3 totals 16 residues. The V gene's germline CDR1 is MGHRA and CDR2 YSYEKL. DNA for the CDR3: TGCGCCAGCAGCCTGCTTGGACTAGCGGGAGAGAATGAGCAGTTCTTC. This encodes CASSLLGLAGENEQFF.

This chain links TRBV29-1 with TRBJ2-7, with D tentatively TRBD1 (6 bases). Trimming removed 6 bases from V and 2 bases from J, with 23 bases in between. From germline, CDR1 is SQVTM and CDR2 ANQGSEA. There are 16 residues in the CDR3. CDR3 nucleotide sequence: TGCAGCGTCCGGGGCTTTACAGGGCGAGGGACCTACGAGCAGTACTTC. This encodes CSVRGFTGRGTYEQYF.

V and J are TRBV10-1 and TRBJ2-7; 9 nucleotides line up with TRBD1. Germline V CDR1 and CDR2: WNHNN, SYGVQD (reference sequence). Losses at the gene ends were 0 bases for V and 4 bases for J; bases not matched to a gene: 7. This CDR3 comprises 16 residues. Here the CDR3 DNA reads TGCGCCAGCAGTGAGTCGGTGGCACAGGGGGCTTACGAGCAGTACTTC. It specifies CASSESVAQGAYEQYF.

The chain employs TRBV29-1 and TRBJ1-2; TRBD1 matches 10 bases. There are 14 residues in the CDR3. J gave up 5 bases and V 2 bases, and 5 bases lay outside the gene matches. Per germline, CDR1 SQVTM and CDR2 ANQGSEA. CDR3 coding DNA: TGCAGCGTTGAAACCCGGGACAGGGGATATGGCTACACCTTC. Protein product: CSVETRDRGYGYTF.

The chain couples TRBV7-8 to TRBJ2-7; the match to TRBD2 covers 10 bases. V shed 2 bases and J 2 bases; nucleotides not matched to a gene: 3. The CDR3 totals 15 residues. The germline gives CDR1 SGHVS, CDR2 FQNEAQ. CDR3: CASSLSTSGAYEQYF. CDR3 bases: TGTGCCAGCAGCTTATCAACTAGCGGGGCCTACGAGCAGTACTTC. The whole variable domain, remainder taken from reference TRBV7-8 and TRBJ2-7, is GAGVSQSPRYKVAKRGQDVALRCDPISGHVSLFWYQQALGQGPEFLTYFQNEAQLDKSGLPSDRFFAERPEGSVSTLKIQRTQQEDSAVYLCASSLSTSGAYEQYFGPGTRLTVT.

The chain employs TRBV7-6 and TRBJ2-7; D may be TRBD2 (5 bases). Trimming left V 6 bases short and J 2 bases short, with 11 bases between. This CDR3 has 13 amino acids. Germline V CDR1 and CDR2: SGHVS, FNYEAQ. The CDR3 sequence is CASSSPGTYEQYF. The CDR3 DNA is TGTGCCAGCAGTTCCCCCGGGACCTACGAGCAGTACTTC. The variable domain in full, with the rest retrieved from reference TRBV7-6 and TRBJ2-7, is GAGVSQSPRYKVTKRGQDVALRCDPISGHVSLYWYRQALGQGPEFLTYFNYEAQQDKSGLPNDRFSAERPEGSISTLTIQRTEQRDSAMYRCASSSPGTYEQYFGPGTRLTVT.

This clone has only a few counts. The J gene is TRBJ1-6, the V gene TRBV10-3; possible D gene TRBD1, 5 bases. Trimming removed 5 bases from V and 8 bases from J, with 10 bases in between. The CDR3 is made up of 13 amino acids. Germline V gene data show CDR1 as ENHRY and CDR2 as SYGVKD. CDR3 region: CAISPSGDSPLHF. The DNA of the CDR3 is TGTGCCATCAGTCCTTCGGGGGATTCACCCCTCCACTTT.

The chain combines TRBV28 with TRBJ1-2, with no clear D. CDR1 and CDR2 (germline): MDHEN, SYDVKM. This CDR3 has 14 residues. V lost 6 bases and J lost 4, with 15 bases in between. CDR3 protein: CASRIPSVSYGYTF. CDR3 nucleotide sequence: TGTGCCAGCAGAATACCCTCGGTTTCCTATGGCTACACCTTC.

The CDR3, as DNA: TGTGCCACCAGCAGAGGGGAGGGTATACCATACAATGAGCAGTTCTTC. Translating it yields CATSRGEGIPYNEQFF. V and J are TRBV15 and TRBJ2-1; 7 nucleotides match TRBD2. The trim removed 1 base at V and 4 bases at J, leaving 7 bases unmatched. Germline V lookup: CDR1 LNHNV, CDR2 YYDKDF (reference sequence). CDR3 length: 16 amino acids.

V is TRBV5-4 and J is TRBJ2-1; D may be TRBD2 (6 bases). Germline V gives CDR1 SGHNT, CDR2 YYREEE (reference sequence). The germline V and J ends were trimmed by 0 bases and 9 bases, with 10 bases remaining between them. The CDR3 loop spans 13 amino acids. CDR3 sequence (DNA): TGTGCCAGCAGCTTGGGGGGGGTGGTTGAGCAGTTCTTC. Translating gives CASSLGGVVEQFF.

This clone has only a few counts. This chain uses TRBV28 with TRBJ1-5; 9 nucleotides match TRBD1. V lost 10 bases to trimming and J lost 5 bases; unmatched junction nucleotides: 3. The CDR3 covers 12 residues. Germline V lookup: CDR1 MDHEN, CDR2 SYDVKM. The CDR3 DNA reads TGTGCCACAGACAGGGGGGATCAGCCCCAGCATTTT. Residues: CATDRGDQPQHF. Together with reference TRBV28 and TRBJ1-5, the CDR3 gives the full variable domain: DVKVTQSSRYLVKRTGEKVFLECVQDMDHENMFWYRQDPGLGLRLIYFSYDVKMKEKGDIPEGYSVSREKKERFSLILESASTNQTSMYLCATDRGDQPQHFGDGTRLSIL.

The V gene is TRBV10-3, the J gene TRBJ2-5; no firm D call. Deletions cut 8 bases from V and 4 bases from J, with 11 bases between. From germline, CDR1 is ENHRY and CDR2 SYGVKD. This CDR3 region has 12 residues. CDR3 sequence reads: CAISDNVETQYF. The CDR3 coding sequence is TGTGCCATCTCCGACAACGTAGAGACCCAGTACTTC.

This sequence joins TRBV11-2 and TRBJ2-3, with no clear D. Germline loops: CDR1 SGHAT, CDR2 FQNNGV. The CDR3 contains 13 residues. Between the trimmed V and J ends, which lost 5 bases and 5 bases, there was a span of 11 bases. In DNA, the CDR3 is TGTGCCAGCAGCCTACTGTTCGGAGATACGCAGTATTTT. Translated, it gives CASSLLFGDTQYF.

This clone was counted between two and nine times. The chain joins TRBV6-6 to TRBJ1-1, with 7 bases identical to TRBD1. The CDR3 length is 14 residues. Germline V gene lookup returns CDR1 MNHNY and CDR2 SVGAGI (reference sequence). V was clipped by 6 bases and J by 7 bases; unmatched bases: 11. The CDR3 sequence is CASRRDSNYGEAFF. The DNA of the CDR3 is TGTGCCAGCAGACGGGACAGTAACTACGGTGAAGCTTTCTTT.

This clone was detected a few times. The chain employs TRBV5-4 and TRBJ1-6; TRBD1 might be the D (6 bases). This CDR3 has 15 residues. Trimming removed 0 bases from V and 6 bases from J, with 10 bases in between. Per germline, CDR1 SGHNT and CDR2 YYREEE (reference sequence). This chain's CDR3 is CASSLGTERNSPLHF. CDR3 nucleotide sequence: TGTGCCAGCAGCTTGGGGACAGAACGTAATTCACCCCTCCACTTT.

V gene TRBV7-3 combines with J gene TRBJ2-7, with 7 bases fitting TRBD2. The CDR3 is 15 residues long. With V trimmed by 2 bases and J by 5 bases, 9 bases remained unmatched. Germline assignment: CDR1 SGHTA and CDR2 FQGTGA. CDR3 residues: CASSLASGPRDEQYF. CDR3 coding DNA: TGTGCCAGCAGCTTAGCTAGCGGCCCCAGGGACGAGCAGTACTTC.

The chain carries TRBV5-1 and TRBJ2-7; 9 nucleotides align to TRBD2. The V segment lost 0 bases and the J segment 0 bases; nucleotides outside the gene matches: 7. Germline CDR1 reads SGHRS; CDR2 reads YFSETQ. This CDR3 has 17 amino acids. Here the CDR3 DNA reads TGCGCCAGCAGCTTGGCCGGAGGACTAGCGAGCTCCTACGAGCAGTACTTC. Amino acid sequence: CASSLAGGLASSYEQYF. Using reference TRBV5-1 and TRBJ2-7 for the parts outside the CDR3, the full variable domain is KAGVTQTPRYLIKTRGQQVTLSCSPISGHRSVSWYQQTPGQGLQFLFEYFSETQRNKGNFPGRFSGRQFSNSRSEMNVSTLELGDSALYLCASSLAGGLASSYEQYFGPGTRLTVT.

The CDR3 sequence is CARSCRDRDSREAFF. In DNA, the CDR3 is TGTGCCAGAAGCTGCCGGGACAGGGACTCCCGGGAAGCTTTCTTT. The V gene is TRBV5-3, the J gene TRBJ1-1, with TRBD1 matching over 9 bases. TRBV5-3 is sorted into the ORF group, with uncertain function. V dropped 3 bases and J dropped 8; count of bases not matched to a gene: 11. The CDR3 has 15 amino acids.

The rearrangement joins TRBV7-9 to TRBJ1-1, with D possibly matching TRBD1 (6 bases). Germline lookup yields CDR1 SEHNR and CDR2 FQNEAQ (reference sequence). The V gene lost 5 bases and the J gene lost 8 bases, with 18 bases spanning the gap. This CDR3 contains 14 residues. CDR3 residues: CASSLTGLVFEAFF. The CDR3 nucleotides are TGTGCCAGCAGCCTAACAGGGTTGGTCTTCGAAGCTTTCTTT. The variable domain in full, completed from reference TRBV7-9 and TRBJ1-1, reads DTGVSQNPRHKITKRGQNVTFRCDPISEHNRLYWYRQTLGQGPEFLTYFQNEAQLEKSRLLSDRFSAERPKGSFSTLEIQRTEQGDSAMYLCASSLTGLVFEAFFGQGTRLTVV.

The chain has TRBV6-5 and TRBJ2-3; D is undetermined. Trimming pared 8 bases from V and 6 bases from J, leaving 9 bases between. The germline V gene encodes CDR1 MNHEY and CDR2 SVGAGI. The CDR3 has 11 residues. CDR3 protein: CASLSRDTQYF. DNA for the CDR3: TGTGCCAGCCTATCCCGCGATACGCAGTATTTT.

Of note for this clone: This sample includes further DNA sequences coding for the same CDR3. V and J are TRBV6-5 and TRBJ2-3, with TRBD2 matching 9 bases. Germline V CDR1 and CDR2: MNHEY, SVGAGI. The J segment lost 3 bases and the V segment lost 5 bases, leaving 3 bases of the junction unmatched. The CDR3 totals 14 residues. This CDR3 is CASSSSGRTDTQYF. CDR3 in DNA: TGTGCCAGCAGTAGTAGCGGGAGAACAGATACGCAGTATTTT.